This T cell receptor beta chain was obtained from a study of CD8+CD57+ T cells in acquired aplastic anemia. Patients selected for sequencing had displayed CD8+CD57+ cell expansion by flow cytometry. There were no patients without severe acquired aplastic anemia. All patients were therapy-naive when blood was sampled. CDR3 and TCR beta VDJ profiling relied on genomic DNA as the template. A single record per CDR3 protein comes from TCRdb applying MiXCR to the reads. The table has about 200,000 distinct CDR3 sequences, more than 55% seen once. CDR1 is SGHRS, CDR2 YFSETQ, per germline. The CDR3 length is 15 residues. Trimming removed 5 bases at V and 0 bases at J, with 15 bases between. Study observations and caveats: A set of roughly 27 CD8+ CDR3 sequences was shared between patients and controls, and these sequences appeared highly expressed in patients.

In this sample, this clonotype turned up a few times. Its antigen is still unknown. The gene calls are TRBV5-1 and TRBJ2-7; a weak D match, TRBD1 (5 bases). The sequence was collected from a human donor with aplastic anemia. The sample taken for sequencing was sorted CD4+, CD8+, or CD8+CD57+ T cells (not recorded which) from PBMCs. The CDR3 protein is CASRTETASSYEQYF. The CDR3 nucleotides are TGCGCCAGCAGGACGGAGACAGCGAGCTCCTACGAGCAGTACTTC. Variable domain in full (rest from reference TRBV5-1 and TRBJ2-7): KAGVTQTPRYLIKTRGQQVTLSCSPISGHRSVSWYQQTPGQGLQFLFEYFSETQRNKGNFPGRFSGRQFSNSRSEMNVSTLELGDSALYLCASRTETASSYEQYFGPGTRLTVT.